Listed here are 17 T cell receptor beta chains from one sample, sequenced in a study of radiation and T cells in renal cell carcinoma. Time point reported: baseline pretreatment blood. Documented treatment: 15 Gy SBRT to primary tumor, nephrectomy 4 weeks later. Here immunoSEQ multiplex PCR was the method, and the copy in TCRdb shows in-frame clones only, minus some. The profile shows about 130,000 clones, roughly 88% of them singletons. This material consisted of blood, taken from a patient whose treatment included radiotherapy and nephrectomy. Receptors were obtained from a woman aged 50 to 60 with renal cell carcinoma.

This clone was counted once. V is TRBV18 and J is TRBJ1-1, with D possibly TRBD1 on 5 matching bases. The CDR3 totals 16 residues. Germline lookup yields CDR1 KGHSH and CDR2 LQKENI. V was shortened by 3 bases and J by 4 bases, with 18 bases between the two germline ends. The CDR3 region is CASSPTGLTTSTEAFF. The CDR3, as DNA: TGTGCCAGCTCACCCACGGGACTTACGACCAGCACTGAAGCTTTCTTT.

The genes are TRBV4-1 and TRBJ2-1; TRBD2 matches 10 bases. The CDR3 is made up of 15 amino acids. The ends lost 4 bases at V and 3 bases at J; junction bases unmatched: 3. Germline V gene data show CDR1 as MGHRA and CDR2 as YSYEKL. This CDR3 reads CASSLAGGVYNEQFF. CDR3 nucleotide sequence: TGCGCCAGCAGCCTAGCGGGGGGCGTCTACAATGAGCAGTTCTTC.

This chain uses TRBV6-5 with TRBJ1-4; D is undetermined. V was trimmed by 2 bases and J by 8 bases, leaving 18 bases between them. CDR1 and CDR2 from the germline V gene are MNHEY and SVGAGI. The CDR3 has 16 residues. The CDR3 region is CASSYTRGSVEEKLFF. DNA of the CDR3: TGTGCCAGCAGTTACACTCGAGGCTCAGTAGAGGAAAAACTGTTTTTT.

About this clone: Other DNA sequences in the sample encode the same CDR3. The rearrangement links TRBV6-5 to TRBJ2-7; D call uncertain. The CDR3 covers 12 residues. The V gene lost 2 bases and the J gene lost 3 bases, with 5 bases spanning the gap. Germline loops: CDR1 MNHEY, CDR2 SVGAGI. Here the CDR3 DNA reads TGTGCCAGCAGTTACGATGGCTACGAGCAGTACTTC. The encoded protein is CASSYDGYEQYF.

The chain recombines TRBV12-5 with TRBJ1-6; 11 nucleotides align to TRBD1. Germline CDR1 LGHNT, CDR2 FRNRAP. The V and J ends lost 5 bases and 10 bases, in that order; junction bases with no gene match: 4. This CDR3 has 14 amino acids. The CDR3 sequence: CASGVRDRGSPLHF. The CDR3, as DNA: TGTGCTAGTGGTGTCCGGGACAGGGGGTCACCCCTCCACTTT.

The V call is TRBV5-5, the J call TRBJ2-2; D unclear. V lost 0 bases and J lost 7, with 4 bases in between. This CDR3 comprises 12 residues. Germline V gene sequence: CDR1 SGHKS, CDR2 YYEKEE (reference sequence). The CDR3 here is CASSLVGGELFF. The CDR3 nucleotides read TGTGCCAGCAGCTTGGTGGGCGGGGAGCTGTTTTTT.

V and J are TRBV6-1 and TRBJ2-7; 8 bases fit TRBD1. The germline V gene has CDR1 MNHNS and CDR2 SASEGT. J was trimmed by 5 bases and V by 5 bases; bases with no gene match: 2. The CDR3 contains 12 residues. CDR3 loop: CASSRTGNEQYF. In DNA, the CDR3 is TGTGCCAGCAGTCGGACAGGGAACGAGCAGTACTTC.

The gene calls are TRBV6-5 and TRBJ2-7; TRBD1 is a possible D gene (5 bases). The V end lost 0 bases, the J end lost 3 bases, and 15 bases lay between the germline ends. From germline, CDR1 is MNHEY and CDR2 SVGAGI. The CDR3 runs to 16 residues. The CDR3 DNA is TGTGCCAGCAGTTACTCGGGTAGGGGTTCAGACTACGAGCAGTACTTC. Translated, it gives CASSYSGRGSDYEQYF.

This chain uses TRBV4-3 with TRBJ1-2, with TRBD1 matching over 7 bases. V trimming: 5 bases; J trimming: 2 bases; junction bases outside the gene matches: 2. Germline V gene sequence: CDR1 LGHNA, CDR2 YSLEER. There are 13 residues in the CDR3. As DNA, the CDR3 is TGCGCCAGCAGCACGACAGGGAACTATGGCTACACCTTC. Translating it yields CASSTTGNYGYTF.

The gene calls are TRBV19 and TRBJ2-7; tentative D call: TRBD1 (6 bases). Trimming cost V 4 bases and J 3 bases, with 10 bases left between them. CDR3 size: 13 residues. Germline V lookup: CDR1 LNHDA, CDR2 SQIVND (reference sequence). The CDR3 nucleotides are TGTGCCAGTAGTACACAGGGAGACTACGAGCAGTACTTC. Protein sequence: CASSTQGDYEQYF.

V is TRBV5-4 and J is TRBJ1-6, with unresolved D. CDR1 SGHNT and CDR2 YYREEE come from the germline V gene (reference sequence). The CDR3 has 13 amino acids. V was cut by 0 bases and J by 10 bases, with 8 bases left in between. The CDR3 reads CASSLERPSPLHF. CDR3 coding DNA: TGTGCCAGCAGCTTGGAGCGGCCCTCACCCCTCCACTTT.

DNA of the CDR3: TGTGCCAGCTCACCAGTTTTCGAGAACTATGGCTACACCTTC. The encoded protein is CASSPVFENYGYTF. This sequence joins TRBV18 and TRBJ1-2, with D hard to call. Trimming pared 2 bases from V and 2 bases from J, leaving 9 bases between. The CDR3 runs to 14 residues. Germline-derived CDR1 and CDR2 are KGHSH and LQKENI.

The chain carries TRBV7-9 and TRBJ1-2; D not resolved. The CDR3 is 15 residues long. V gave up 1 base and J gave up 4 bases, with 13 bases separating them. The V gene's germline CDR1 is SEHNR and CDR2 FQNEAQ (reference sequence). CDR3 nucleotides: TGTGCCAGCAGCTTAGGGGGAGCCGTTGGCTATGGCTACACCTTC. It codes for CASSLGGAVGYGYTF.

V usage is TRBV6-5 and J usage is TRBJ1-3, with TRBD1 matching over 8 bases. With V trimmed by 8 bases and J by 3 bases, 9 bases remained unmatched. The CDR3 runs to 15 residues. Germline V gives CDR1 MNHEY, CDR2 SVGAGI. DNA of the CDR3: TGTGCCAGCGCGTTTAGAGACAGGGGTGGAAACACCATATATTTT. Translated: CASAFRDRGGNTIYF.

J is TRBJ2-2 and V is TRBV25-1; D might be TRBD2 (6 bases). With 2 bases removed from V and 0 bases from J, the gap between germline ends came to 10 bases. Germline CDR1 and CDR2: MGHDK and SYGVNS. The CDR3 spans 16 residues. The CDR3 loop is CASSETGGANTGELFF. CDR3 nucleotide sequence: TGTGCCAGCAGTGAAACGGGCGGGGCGAACACCGGGGAGCTGTTTTTT. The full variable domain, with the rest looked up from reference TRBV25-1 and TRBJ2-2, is EADIYQTPRYLVIGTGKKITLECSQTMGHDKMYWYQQDPGMELHLIHYSYGVNSTEKGDLSSESTVSRIRTEHFPLTLESARPSHTSQYLCASSETGGANTGELFFGEGSRLTVL.

Here the CDR3 reads CAWSIQRGPRVEETQYF. The CDR3 coding sequence is TGTGCCTGGAGTATTCAACGAGGGCCCCGGGTAGAAGAGACCCAGTACTTC. The chain recombines TRBV30 with TRBJ2-5, with D maybe TRBD2 (5 bases). Germline values: CDR1 GTSNPN, CDR2 SVGIG (reference sequence). V was pared by 2 bases and J by 3 bases, with 22 bases between. This CDR3 contains 17 residues.

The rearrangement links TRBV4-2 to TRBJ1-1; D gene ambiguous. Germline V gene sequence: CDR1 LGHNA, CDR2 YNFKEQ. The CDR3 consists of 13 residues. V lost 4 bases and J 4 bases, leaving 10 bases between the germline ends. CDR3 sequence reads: CASSRGEVTEAFF. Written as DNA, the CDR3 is TGTGCCAGCAGCCGAGGAGAGGTCACTGAAGCTTTCTTT.